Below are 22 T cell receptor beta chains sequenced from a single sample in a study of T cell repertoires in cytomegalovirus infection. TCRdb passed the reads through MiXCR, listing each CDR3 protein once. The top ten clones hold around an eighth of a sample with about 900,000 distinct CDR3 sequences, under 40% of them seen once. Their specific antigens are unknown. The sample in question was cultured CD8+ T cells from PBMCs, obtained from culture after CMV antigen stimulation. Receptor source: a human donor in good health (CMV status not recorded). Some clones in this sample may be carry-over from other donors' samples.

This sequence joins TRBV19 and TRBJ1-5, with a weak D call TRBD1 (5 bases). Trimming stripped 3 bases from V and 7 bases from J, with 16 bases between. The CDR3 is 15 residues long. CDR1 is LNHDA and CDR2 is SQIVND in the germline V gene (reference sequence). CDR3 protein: CASSMEPAGHQPQHF. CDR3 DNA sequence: TGTGCCAGTAGTATGGAACCGGCAGGGCACCAGCCCCAGCATTTT.

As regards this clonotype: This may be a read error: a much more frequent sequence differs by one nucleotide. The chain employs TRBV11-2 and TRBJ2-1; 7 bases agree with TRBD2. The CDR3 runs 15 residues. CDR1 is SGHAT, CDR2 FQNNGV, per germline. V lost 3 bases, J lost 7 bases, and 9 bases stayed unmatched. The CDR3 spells CASSFGLVGGNEQFF. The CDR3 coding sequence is TGTGCCAGCAGCTTCGGACTAGTGGGGGGTAATGAGCAGTTCTTC.

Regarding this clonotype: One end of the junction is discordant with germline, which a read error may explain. CDR3 residues: CASNQDIRNTEAFF. For the CDR3, the DNA is TGTGCCAGCAACCAAGACATACGGAACACTGAAGCTTTCTTT. The chain carries TRBV3-1 and TRBJ1-1; D is unresolved. The CDR3 covers 14 residues. Germline V gene lookup returns CDR1 LGHDT and CDR2 YNNKEL (reference sequence).

CDR3 in amino acids: CASGLATYNEQFF. For the CDR3, the DNA is TGCGCCAGTGGACTAGCGACTTACAATGAGCAGTTCTTC. The gene calls are TRBV10-2 and TRBJ2-1; the match to TRBD2 covers 9 bases. Germline lookup yields CDR1 WSHSY and CDR2 SAAADI. The CDR3 length is 13 residues. V was pared by 9 bases and J by 4 bases, with 4 bases of the junction left unmatched.

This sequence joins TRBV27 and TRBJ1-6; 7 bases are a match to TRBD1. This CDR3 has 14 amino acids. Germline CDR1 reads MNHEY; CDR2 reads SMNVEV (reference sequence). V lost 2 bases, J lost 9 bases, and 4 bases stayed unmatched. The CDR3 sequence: CASSLRRGPSPLHF. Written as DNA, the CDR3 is TGTGCCAGCAGTTTAAGGAGGGGGCCTTCACCCCTCCACTTT.

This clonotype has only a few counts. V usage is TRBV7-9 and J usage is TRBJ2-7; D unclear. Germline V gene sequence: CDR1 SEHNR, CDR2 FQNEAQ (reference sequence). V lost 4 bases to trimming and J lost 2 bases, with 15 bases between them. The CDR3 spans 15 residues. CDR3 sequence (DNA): TGTGCCAGCAGCTCCCGAGGTGGCCTAGCCTACGAGCAGTACGTC. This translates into CASSSRGGLAYEQYV.

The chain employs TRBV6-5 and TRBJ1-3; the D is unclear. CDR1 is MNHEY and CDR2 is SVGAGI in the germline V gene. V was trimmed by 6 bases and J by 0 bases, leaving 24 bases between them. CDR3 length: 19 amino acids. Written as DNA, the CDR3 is TGTGCCAGCAGGGCCATTCCCTTCGACTACAGACTCTCTGGAAACACCATATATTTT. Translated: CASRAIPFDYRLSGNTIYF.

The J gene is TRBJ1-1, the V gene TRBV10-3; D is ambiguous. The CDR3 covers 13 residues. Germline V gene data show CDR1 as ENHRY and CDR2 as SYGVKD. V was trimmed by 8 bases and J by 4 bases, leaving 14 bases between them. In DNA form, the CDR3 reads TGTGCCATCTCGGACCTAGCTGGCACTGAAGCTTTCTTT. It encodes CAISDLAGTEAFF.

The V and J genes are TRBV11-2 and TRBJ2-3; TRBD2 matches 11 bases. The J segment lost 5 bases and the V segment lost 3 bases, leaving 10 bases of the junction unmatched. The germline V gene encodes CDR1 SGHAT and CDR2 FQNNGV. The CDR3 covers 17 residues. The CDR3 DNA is TGTGCCAGCAGCTTGACTCTAGCGGGGGGTTTGGGAGATACGCAGTATTTT. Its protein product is CASSLTLAGGLGDTQYF.

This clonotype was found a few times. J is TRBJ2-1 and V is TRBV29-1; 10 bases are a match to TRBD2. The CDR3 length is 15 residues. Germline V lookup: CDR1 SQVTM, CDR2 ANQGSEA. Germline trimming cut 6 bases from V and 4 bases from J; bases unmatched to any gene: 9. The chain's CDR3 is CSVLLGLAEYNEQFF. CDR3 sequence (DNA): TGCAGCGTCCTTCTCGGACTAGCGGAATACAATGAGCAGTTCTTC.

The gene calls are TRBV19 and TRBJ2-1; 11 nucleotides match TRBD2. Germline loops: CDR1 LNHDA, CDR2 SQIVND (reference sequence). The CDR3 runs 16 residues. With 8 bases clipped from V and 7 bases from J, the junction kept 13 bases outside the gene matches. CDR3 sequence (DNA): TGTGCCAGTCCTATGGGACTAGCGGAATTAGGGAATGAGCAGTTCTTC. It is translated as CASPMGLAELGNEQFF.

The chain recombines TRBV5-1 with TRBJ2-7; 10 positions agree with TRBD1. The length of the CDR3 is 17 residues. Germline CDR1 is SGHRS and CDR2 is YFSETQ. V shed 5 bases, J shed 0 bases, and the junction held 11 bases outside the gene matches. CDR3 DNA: TGCGCCAGCAGAGGGACAGGGGAACGTATTTCCTCCTACGAGCAGTACTTC. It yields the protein CASRGTGERISSYEQYF.

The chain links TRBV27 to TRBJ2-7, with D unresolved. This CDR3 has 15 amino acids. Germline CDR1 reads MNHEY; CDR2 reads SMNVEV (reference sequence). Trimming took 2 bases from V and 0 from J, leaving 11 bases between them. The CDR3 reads CASSLKPHFSYEQYF. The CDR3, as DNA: TGTGCCAGCAGTTTAAAACCTCATTTCTCCTACGAGCAGTACTTC.

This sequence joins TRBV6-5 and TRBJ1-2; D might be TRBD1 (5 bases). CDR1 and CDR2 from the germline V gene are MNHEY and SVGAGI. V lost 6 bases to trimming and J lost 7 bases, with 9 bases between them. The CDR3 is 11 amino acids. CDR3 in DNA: TGTGCCAGCAGAGCGGACACTGGCTACACCTTC. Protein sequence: CASRADTGYTF.

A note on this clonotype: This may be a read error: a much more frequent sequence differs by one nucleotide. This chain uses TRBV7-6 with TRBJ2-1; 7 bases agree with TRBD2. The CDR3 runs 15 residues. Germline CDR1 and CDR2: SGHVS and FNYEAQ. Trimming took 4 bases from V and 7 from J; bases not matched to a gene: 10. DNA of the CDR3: TGTGCCAGCAGCTCAAGCGGGGCGGCCGGTAATGAGCAGTTCTTC. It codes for CASSSSGAAGNEQFF.

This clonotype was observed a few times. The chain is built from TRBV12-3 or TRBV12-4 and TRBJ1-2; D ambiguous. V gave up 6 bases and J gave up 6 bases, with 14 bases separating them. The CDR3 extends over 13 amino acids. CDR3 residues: CASSPTKNDGYTF. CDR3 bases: TGTGCCAGCAGCCCCACGAAGAACGATGGCTACACCTTC.

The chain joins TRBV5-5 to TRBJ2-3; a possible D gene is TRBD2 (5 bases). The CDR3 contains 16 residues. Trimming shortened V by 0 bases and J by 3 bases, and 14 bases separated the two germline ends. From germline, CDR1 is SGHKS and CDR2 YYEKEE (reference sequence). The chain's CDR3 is CASSLARTGRTDTQYF. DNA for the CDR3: TGTGCCAGCAGCTTGGCCAGGACTGGTAGGACAGATACGCAGTATTTT.

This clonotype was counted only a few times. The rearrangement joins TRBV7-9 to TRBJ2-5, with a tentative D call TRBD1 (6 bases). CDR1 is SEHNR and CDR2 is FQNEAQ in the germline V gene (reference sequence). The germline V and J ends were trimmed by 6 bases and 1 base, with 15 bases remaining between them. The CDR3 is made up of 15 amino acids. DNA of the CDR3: TGTGCCAGCAGACCCGTCGACAGGACCCAAGAGACCCAGTACTTC. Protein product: CASRPVDRTQETQYF.

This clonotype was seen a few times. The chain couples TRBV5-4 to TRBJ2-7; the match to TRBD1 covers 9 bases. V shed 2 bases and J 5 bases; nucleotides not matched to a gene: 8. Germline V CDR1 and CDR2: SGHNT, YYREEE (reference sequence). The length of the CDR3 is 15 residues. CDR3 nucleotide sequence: TGTGCCAGCAGCTTTGAGGGACAGGGAGCCCACGAGCAGTACTTC. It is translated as CASSFEGQGAHEQYF.

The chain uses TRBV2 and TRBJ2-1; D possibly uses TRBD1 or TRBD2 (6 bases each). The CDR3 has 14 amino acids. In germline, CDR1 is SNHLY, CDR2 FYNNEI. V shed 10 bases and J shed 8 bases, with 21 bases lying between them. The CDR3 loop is CATPGRRGGDEQFF. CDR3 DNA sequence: TGTGCCACCCCCGGGCGCAGGGGCGGGGATGAGCAGTTCTTC.

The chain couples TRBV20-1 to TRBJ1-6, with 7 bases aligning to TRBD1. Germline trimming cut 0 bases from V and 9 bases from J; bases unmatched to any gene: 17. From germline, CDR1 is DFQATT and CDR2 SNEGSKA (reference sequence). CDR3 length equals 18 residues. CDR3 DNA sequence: TGCAGTGCTAGAGAACGGACTTTCGAGGGGGCTGAGAGTTCACCCCTCCACTTT. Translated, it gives CSARERTFEGAESSPLHF.

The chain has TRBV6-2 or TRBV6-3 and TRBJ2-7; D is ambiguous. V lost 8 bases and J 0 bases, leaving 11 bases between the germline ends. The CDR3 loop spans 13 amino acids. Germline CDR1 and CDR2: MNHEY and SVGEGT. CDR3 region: CASADIRSYEQYV. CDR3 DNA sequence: TGTGCCAGCGCCGACATACGCTCCTACGAGCAGTACGTC.